This TCR beta chain was retrieved from a study of T cell repertoires in cytomegalovirus infection. Study at large: TCR beta signatures that were public indicated CMV infection and matching HLA type.

Study conclusions and caveats: CMV carriers with the relevant HLA were identified by cumulative public TCR beta family frequency. HLA-C-restricted, CMV-specific TCR beta clonotypes were dominant ex vivo.

Germline lookup yields CDR1 DFQATT and CDR2 SNEGSKA (reference sequence). Trimming cost V 3 bases and J 3 bases; bases outside gene matches: 8. The CDR3 is made up of 14 amino acids. TCRdb itself ran the reads through MiXCR, one entry per CDR3 protein. The table includes 360,000 or so distinct CDR3 sequences, about 35% detected once. Remarks on this clonotype: Its specificity is unknown.

The input for sequencing was cultured PBMCs, taken from culture after CMV antigen stimulation. The source is a human donor in good health (CMV status not recorded). Some clones in this sample may be carry-over from other donors' samples. The chain is built from TRBV20-1 and TRBJ2-7; 7 nucleotides line up with TRBD1. CDR3 loop: CSARIGTDFYEQYF. In DNA, the CDR3 is TGCAGTGCTAGGATCGGGACAGATTTCTACGAGCAGTACTTC.